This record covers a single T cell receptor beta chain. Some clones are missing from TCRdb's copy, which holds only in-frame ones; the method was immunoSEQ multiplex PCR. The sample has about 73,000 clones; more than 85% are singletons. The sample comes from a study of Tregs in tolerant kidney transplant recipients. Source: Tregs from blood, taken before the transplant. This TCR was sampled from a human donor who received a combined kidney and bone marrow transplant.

The CDR3 DNA reads as TGCGCCAGCAGAGGACAGACCTACGAGCAGTACTTC. Translation gives CASRGQTYEQYF. The chain recombines TRBV5-1 with TRBJ2-7; a weak D match, TRBD1 (6 bases). The length of the CDR3 is 12 residues. V gave up 5 bases and J gave up 2 bases, with 8 bases separating them. Germline V gives CDR1 SGHRS, CDR2 YFSETQ.